This TCR beta chain was profiled in a study of T-cell reconstitution after alpha-beta-depleted transplantation in children. Trimming removed 4 bases at V and 2 bases at J, with 9 bases between. The CDR3 is made up of 13 amino acids. This clonotype came up many times. The library targeted TCRbeta and was prepared with unique molecular identifiers. Using its own MiXCR run on the PCR reads, TCRdb lists one record per CDR3 protein. The table lists hundreds of thousands of distinct CDR3 sequences, under 30% of them singletons, with over 2.5% in the top ten. The receptor was derived from a girl aged 2-10 years with Fanconi anemia, due to receive a stem cell transplant. The sequencing used PBMCs, collected before TCRalphabeta/CD19-depleted stem cell transplant. The chain has TRBV12-3 or TRBV12-4 and TRBJ2-7; D call uncertain. In DNA, the CDR3 is TGTGCCAGCAGTTCCTCGTTTACCTACGAGCAGTACTTC. Protein product: CASSSSFTYEQYF.